What follows are 27 T cell receptor beta chains derived from one specimen sequenced in a study of blood T cells in healthy people across ages. Combining a sample-barcoded 5' primer with a J-beta primer mix, a second PCR ran for roughly 7 to 12 cycles. Each CDR3 protein is one row after TCRdb ran MiXCR on the 5' RACE reads. This table has roughly 930,000 distinct CDR3 sequences, 48% appearing once. The source material was blood. The origin of the receptors is a man under 40 in good health.

In its sample, this clonotype was seen a few times. The rearrangement links TRBV5-5 to TRBJ2-7; 9 bases align to TRBD2. Trimming at V came to 1 base and at J to 0 bases, leaving 5 bases not matched to a gene. The CDR3 has 16 amino acids. CDR1 and CDR2 (germline): SGHKS, YYEKEE (reference sequence). CDR3 loop: CASSLSTSGFSYEQYF. The CDR3 coding sequence is TGTGCCAGCAGCTTGTCGACTAGCGGATTCTCCTACGAGCAGTACTTC. Full variable domain (outside the CDR3, taken from reference TRBV5-5 and TRBJ2-7): DAGVTQSPTHLIKTRGQQVTLRCSPISGHKSVSWYQQVLGQGPQFIFQYYEKEERGRGNFPDRFSARQFPNYSSELNVNALLLGDSALYLCASSLSTSGFSYEQYFGPGTRLTVT.

The chain employs TRBV3-1 and TRBJ1-5; 8 nucleotides agree with TRBD1. This CDR3 spans 16 amino acids. With 1 base clipped from V and 1 base from J, the junction kept 3 bases outside the gene matches. The germline gives CDR1 LGHDT, CDR2 YNNKEL (reference sequence). The CDR3 DNA is TGTGCCAGCAGCCAAGGACAGGGGCTAAGCAATCAGCCCCAGCATTTT. Translating it yields CASSQGQGLSNQPQHF.

The chain links TRBV20-1 to TRBJ1-2; TRBD1 is a possible D gene (5 bases). CDR1 is DFQATT, CDR2 SNEGSKA, per germline (reference sequence). CDR3 length equals 14 residues. Trimming took off 5 bases at V and 8 bases at J, with 21 bases between the two ends. The CDR3 DNA is TGCAGTGCTGGACGTCAGGGACCCTTAAGCGGCTACACCTTC. This gives the protein CSAGRQGPLSGYTF.

The chain uses TRBV6-5 and TRBJ1-2; 7 positions agree with TRBD1. Germline values: CDR1 MNHEY, CDR2 SVGAGI. V gave up 6 bases and J gave up 4 bases; unmatched junction bases: 5. This CDR3 is 13 amino acids long. Written as DNA, the CDR3 is TGTGCCAGCAGGACAGGGATCCTCTATGGCTACACCTTC. Its protein product is CASRTGILYGYTF.

This clonotype was counted only a few times. The chain has TRBV20-1 and TRBJ2-3, with TRBD1 matching 9 bases. Germline lookup yields CDR1 DFQATT and CDR2 SNEGSKA (reference sequence). J lost 5 bases, V lost 4 bases, and 4 bases had no gene match. This CDR3 has 13 amino acids. The CDR3 sequence: CSATGQGIDTQYF. The CDR3 bases are TGCAGTGCTACTGGACAGGGGATAGATACGCAGTATTTT.

The gene calls are TRBV7-9 and TRBJ2-7, with 8 bases aligning to TRBD1. Germline loops: CDR1 SEHNR, CDR2 FQNEAQ (reference sequence). The CDR3 extends over 15 amino acids. The J segment lost 0 bases and the V segment lost 5 bases, leaving 6 bases of the junction unmatched. The CDR3 reads CASSPGQESSYEQYF. The CDR3 coding sequence is TGTGCCAGCAGCCCGGGACAGGAGAGCTCCTACGAGCAGTACTTC.

The V gene is TRBV5-5, the J gene TRBJ2-3; possible D gene TRBD2, 6 bases. V lost 5 bases and J 3 bases, leaving 13 bases between the germline ends. CDR1 SGHKS and CDR2 YYEKEE come from the germline V gene (reference sequence). The CDR3 runs to 14 residues. This CDR3 reads CASSRGENTDTQYF. CDR3 sequence (DNA): TGTGCCAGCAGTCGCGGGGAGAATACAGATACGCAGTATTTT. Drawing the rest from reference TRBV5-5 and TRBJ2-3, the complete variable domain is DAGVTQSPTHLIKTRGQQVTLRCSPISGHKSVSWYQQVLGQGPQFIFQYYEKEERGRGNFPDRFSARQFPNYSSELNVNALLLGDSALYLCASSRGENTDTQYFGPGTRLTVL.

V and J are TRBV5-1 and TRBJ2-5, with D perhaps matching TRBD2 (6 bases). The germline V and J ends were trimmed by 2 bases and 0 bases, with 11 bases remaining between them. CDR3 length: 15 residues. Germline-derived CDR1 and CDR2 are SGHRS and YFSETQ. Here the CDR3 reads CASSFPRGDQETQYF. The CDR3 coding sequence is TGCGCCAGCAGCTTCCCGCGGGGAGACCAAGAGACCCAGTACTTC.

The V call is TRBV29-1, the J call TRBJ2-1; D possibly corresponds to TRBD1 (6 bases). The tail of the sequence fits TRBJ2-7 better, so the J call may be wrong. The CDR3 has 15 amino acids. Germline-derived CDR1 and CDR2 are SQVTM and ANQGSEA. CDR3 nucleotide sequence: TGCAGCGTCCAAACAGGGAGCGCCCACCCCTACGAGCAGTACTTC. Translated: CSVQTGSAHPYEQYF.

This chain joins TRBV28 and TRBJ2-7, with D unclear. V was shortened by 3 bases and J by 3 bases, with 12 bases between the two germline ends. Germline V lookup: CDR1 MDHEN, CDR2 SYDVKM. The CDR3 consists of 14 residues. The CDR3: CASSFKGSVYEQYF. The CDR3 nucleotides are TGTGCCAGCAGTTTTAAGGGTTCAGTCTACGAGCAGTACTTC.

The chain couples TRBV6-5 to TRBJ2-2; D possibly corresponds to TRBD1 (6 bases). This CDR3 has 15 amino acids. CDR1 MNHEY and CDR2 SVGAGI come from the germline V gene. V lost 6 bases and J 6 bases, leaving 17 bases between the germline ends. The CDR3 coding sequence is TGTGCCAGCAGCCTGAGGGACACCCACGCCGGGGAGCTGTTTTTT. It translates to CASSLRDTHAGELFF.

This sequence joins TRBV6-6 and TRBJ1-5, with D unclear. CDR3 length equals 16 residues. Between the trimmed V and J ends, which lost 8 bases and 2 bases, there was a span of 19 bases. Germline values: CDR1 MNHNY, CDR2 SVGAGI (reference sequence). This chain's CDR3 is CASAVEQPGGNQPQHF. CDR3 in DNA: TGTGCCAGCGCCGTGGAGCAACCCGGGGGCAATCAGCCCCAGCATTTT.

The V call is TRBV9, the J call TRBJ1-5, with D unclear. Trimming shortened V by 4 bases and J by 4 bases, and 12 bases separated the two germline ends. This CDR3 spans 14 amino acids. Germline V gene data show CDR1 as SGDLS and CDR2 as YYNGEE. In DNA form, the CDR3 reads TGTGCCAGCAGCTTCGGGTCGGGGAATCAGCCCCAGCATTTT. Its protein product is CASSFGSGNQPQHF.

The chain recombines TRBV5-1 with TRBJ2-1, with D perhaps TRBD1 or TRBD2 (7 bases each). Trimming left V 4 bases short and J 4 bases short, with 24 bases between. This CDR3 has 18 residues. The V gene's germline CDR1 is SGHRS and CDR2 YFSETQ. CDR3 sequence: CASSPAPGGGTLYNEQFF. Written as DNA, the CDR3 is TGCGCCAGCAGCCCCGCGCCAGGGGGAGGGACTTTATACAATGAGCAGTTCTTC.

This clonotype appeared a few times. Here the CDR3 DNA reads TGCGCCAGCAGCTTGTCGCCGGGGAGTGACTACAATGAGCAGTTCTTC. Protein: CASSLSPGSDYNEQFF. The genes are TRBV5-1 and TRBJ2-1; TRBD2 might be the D (5 bases). This CDR3 comprises 16 residues. Germline V gives CDR1 SGHRS, CDR2 YFSETQ. V shed 1 base and J shed 3 bases, with 14 bases lying between them.

The J gene is TRBJ2-5, the V gene TRBV3-1; 7 nucleotides line up with TRBD1. The J call may be mistaken, given a closer DNA end match to TRBJ2-7. The germline gives CDR1 LGHDT, CDR2 YNNKEL (reference sequence). CDR3 length equals 14 residues. CDR3 DNA: TGTGCCAGCAGCGCCGGGACAGCCGGCTACGAGCAGTACTTC. Its protein is CASSAGTAGYEQYF.

This clonotype showed up just a few times. This rearrangement joins TRBV4-1 to TRBJ2-7; 7 nucleotides line up with TRBD1. Trimming took 0 bases from V and 6 from J; bases not matched to a gene: 5. This CDR3 has 14 residues. Germline V gives CDR1 MGHRA, CDR2 YSYEKL. DNA of the CDR3: TGCGCCAGCAGCCAAGACCCGGACAGGCTCGAGCAGTACTTC. Translated: CASSQDPDRLEQYF.

J is TRBJ2-6 and V is TRBV6-2 or TRBV6-3; D unresolved. V gave up 3 bases and J gave up 0 bases, with 12 bases separating them. Germline CDR1 and CDR2: MNHEY and SVGEGT. There are 17 residues in the CDR3. This CDR3 reads CASSYSVRSSGANVLTF. The DNA for the CDR3 is TGTGCCAGCAGTTATTCTGTTCGGAGCTCTGGGGCCAACGTCCTGACTTTC.

This clonotype came up a few times. This chain links TRBV2 with TRBJ1-6, with D hard to call. With 1 base removed from V and 6 bases from J, the gap between germline ends came to 16 bases. The CDR3 extends over 17 amino acids. Germline V gives CDR1 SNHLY, CDR2 FYNNEI. The CDR3 region is CASSEGQDKSRNSPLHF. CDR3 coding DNA: TGTGCCAGCAGTGAAGGTCAAGACAAATCTCGTAATTCACCCCTCCACTTT.

This sequence joins TRBV5-6 and TRBJ1-5, with TRBD1 identical over 7 bases. CDR1 is SGHDT, CDR2 YYEEEE, per germline. V lost 7 bases to trimming and J lost 3 bases; unmatched junction nucleotides: 7. This CDR3 comprises 14 residues. The CDR3 protein is CASCIRGLNQPQHF. The CDR3 DNA is TGTGCCAGCTGCATAAGGGGGCTCAATCAGCCCCAGCATTTT.

V and J are TRBV6-5 and TRBJ2-7; possible D gene TRBD1, 6 bases. CDR3 size: 13 residues. Germline V gives CDR1 MNHEY, CDR2 SVGAGI. V lost 2 bases and J 6 bases, leaving 11 bases between the germline ends. The CDR3: CASSYLQGSEQYF. For the CDR3, the DNA is TGTGCCAGCAGTTACCTACAGGGAAGCGAGCAGTACTTC.

This rearrangement joins TRBV6-1 to TRBJ1-2; TRBD1 matches at 12 bases. Germline loops: CDR1 MNHNS, CDR2 SASEGT. The V gene end was trimmed by 5 bases and the J gene end by 4 bases; junction bases not matched to a gene: 8. The CDR3 totals 16 residues. The DNA of the CDR3 is TGTGCCAGCAGTTTCCGGGACAGGGGGCGGTTCTATGGCTACACCTTC. It yields the protein CASSFRDRGRFYGYTF.

V is TRBV11-3 and J is TRBJ2-1, with TRBD2 identical over 9 bases. The germline gives CDR1 SGHNT, CDR2 YENEEA. The J segment lost 0 bases and the V segment lost 5 bases, leaving 5 bases of the junction unmatched. The CDR3 consists of 16 residues. Here the CDR3 DNA reads TGTGCCAGCAGCGACCTAGCGGGGTTCTCCTACAATGAGCAGTTCTTC. It codes for CASSDLAGFSYNEQFF.

J is TRBJ2-5 and V is TRBV20-1; possible D gene TRBD2, 5 bases. Germline loops: CDR1 DFQATT, CDR2 SNEGSKA (reference sequence). CDR3 length equals 13 residues. Trimming cost V 6 bases and J 3 bases, with 14 bases left between them. This CDR3 reads CSADSTPKETQYF. The CDR3 DNA is TGCAGTGCGGACTCCACACCTAAAGAGACCCAGTACTTC.

The genes are TRBV6-5 and TRBJ2-3, with D possibly being TRBD2 (7 bases). With 0 bases removed from V and 2 bases from J, the gap between germline ends came to 12 bases. In germline, CDR1 is MNHEY, CDR2 SVGAGI. There are 16 residues in the CDR3. CDR3 loop: CASSYSGRGLTDTQYF. Here the CDR3 DNA reads TGTGCCAGCAGTTACTCGGGGCGGGGGCTCACAGATACGCAGTATTTT.

The chain uses TRBV6-2 or TRBV6-3 and TRBJ2-1, with D possibly TRBD2 on 7 matching bases. The V end was cut by 8 bases, the J end by 2 bases, with 16 bases between. There are 15 residues in the CDR3. The V gene's germline CDR1 is MNHEY and CDR2 SVGEGT. The CDR3 DNA follows: TGTGCCAGCGCCAGCAGAGGGGGGGCCTACAATGAGCAGTTCTTC. Translating it yields CASASRGGAYNEQFF.

DNA for the CDR3: TGTGCCGGATCGGGGACAGGAGCCCAAGAGACCCAGTTCTTC. Translation gives CAGSGTGAQETQFF. The gene calls are TRBV6-6 and TRBJ2-5; 8 nucleotides match TRBD1. Near its end, the DNA agrees better with TRBJ2-1, so the J call may be wrong. Germline assignment: CDR1 MNHNY and CDR2 SVGAGI (reference sequence). This CDR3 contains 14 residues.